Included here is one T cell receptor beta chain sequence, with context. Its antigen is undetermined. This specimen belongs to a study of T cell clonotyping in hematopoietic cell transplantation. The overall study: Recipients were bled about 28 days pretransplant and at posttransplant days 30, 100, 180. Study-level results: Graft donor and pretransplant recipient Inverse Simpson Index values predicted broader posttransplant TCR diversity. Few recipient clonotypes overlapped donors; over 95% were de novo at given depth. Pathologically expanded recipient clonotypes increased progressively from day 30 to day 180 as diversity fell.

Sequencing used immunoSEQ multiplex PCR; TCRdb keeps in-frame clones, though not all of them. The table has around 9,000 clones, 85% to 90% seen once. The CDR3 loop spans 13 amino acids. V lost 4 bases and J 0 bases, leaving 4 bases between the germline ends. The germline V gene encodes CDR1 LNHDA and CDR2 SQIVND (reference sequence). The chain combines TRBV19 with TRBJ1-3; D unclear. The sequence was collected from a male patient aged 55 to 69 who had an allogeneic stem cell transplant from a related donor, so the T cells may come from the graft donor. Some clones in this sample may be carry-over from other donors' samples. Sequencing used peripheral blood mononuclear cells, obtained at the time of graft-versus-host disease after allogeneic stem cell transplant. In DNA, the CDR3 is TGTGCCAGTAGTACTCGCTCTGGAAACACCATATATTTT. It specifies CASSTRSGNTIYF.